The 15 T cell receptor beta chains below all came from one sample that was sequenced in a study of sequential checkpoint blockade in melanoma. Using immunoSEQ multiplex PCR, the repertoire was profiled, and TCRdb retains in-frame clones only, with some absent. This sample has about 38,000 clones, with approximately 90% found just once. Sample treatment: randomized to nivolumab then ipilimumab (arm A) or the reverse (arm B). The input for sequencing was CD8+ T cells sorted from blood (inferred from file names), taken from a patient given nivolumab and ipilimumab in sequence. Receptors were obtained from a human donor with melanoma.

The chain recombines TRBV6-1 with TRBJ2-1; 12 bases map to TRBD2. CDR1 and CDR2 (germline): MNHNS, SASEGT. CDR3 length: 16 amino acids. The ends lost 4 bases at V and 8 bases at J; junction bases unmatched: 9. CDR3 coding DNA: TGTGCCAGCAGTGGCGCTAGCGGGAGGGCCGGCCATGAGCAGTTCTTC. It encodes CASSGASGRAGHEQFF.

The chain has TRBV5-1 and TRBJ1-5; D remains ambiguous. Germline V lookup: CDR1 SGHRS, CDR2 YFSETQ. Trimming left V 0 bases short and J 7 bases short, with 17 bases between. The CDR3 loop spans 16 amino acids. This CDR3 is CASSLGGRRTGQPQHF. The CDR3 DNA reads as TGCGCCAGCAGCTTGGGCGGGAGAAGAACTGGGCAGCCCCAGCATTTT. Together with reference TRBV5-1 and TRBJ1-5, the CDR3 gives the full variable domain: KAGVTQTPRYLIKTRGQQVTLSCSPISGHRSVSWYQQTPGQGLQFLFEYFSETQRNKGNFPGRFSGRQFSNSRSEMNVSTLELGDSALYLCASSLGGRRTGQPQHFGDGTRLSIL.

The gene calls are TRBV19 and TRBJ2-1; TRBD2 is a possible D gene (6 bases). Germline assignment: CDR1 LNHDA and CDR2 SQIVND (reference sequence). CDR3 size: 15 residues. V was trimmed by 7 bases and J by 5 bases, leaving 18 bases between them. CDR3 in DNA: TGTGCCAGTACCCAGTTTGGACTACCAAACAATGAGCAGTTCTTC. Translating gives CASTQFGLPNNEQFF.

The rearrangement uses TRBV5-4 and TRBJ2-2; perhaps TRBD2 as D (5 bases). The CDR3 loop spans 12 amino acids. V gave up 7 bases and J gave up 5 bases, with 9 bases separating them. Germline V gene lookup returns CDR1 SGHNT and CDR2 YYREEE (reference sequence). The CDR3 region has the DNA TGTGCCAGCGAATCGGGGACCGGGGAGCTGTTTTTT. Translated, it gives CASESGTGELFF.

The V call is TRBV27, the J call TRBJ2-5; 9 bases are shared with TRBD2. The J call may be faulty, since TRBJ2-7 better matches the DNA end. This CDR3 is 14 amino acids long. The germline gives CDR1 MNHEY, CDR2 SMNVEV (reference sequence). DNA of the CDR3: TGTGCCAGCAGTTTGGCGGGGGGGGCCTACGAGCAGTACTTC. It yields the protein CASSLAGGAYEQYF.

CDR3 in DNA: TGTGCCTGGAGGGTAGGAAGTGTCGGGGGTAGTAACGAGCAGTACTTC. The encoded protein is CAWRVGSVGGSNEQYF. This sequence joins TRBV30 and TRBJ2-7; possibly TRBD2 for D (6 bases). This CDR3 spans 16 amino acids. Germline loops: CDR1 GTSNPN, CDR2 SVGIG (reference sequence). Deletions cut 3 bases from V and 5 bases from J, with 23 bases between.

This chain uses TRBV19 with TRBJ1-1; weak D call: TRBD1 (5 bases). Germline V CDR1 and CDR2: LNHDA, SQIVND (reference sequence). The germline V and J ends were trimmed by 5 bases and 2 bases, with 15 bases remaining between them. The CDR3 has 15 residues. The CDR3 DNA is TGTGCCAGTAGTCTTTACCCGGGACTAAACACTGAAGCTTTCTTT. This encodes CASSLYPGLNTEAFF.

CDR3 bases: TGTGCCAGCAGCGCGGACTACTCAGATACGCAGTATTTT. It encodes CASSADYSDTQYF. The genes are TRBV7-3 and TRBJ2-3, with D perhaps TRBD2 (6 bases). CDR1 is SGHTA and CDR2 is FQGTGA in the germline V gene. Deletions cut 5 bases from V and 4 bases from J, with 10 bases between. CDR3 length equals 13 residues.

CDR3 residues: CASSYTSTNEKLFF. The DNA of the CDR3 is TGTGCCAGCAGCTACACCTCAACTAATGAAAAACTGTTTTTT. The chain carries TRBV13 and TRBJ1-4, with unresolved D. The germline V gene has CDR1 PRHDT and CDR2 FYEKMQ (reference sequence). The ends were cut back, 4 bases at V and 0 bases at J, with 6 bases in the middle. This CDR3 is 14 amino acids long. Full variable domain (missing parts from reference TRBV13 and TRBJ1-4): AAGVIQSPRHLIKEKRETATLKCYPIPRHDTVYWYQQGPGQDPQFLISFYEKMQSDKGSIPDRFSAQQFSDYHSELNMSSLELGDSALYFCASSYTSTNEKLFFGSGTQLSVL.

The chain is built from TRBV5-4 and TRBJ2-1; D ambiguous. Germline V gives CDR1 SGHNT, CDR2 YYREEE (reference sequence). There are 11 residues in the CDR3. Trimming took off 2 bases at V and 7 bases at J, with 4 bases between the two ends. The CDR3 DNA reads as TGTGCCAGCAGCTTTACAAATGAGCAGTTCTTC. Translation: CASSFTNEQFF.

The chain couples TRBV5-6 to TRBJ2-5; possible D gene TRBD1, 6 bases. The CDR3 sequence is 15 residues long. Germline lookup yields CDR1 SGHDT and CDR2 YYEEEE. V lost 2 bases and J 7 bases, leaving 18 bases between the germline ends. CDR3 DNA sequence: TGTGCCAGCAGCTTCTTAAGGGGGTTATCGGGGACCCAGTACTTC. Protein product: CASSFLRGLSGTQYF.

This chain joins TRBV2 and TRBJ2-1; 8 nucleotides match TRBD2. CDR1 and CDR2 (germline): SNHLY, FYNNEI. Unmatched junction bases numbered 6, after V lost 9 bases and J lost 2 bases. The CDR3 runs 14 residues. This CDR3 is CARFATSAYNEQFF. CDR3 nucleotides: TGTGCCAGATTCGCGACTAGCGCCTACAATGAGCAGTTCTTC.

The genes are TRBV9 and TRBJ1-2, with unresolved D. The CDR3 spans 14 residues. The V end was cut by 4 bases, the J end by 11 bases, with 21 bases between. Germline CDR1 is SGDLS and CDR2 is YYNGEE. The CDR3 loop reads CASSSPAGGGRYTF. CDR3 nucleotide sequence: TGTGCCAGCAGCTCCCCGGCAGGAGGTGGAAGGTACACCTTC.

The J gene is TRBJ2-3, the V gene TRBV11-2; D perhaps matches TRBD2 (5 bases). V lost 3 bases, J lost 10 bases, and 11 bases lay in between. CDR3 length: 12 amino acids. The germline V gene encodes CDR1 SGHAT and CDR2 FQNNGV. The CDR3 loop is CASSFGLPAQYF. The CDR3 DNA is TGTGCCAGCAGCTTCGGACTGCCTGCGCAGTATTTT. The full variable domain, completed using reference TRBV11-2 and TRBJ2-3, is EAGVAQSPRYKIIEKRQSVAFWCNPISGHATLYWYQQILGQGPKLLIQFQNNGVVDDSQLPKDRFSAERLKGVDSTLKIQPAKLEDSAVYLCASSFGLPAQYFGPGTRLTVL.

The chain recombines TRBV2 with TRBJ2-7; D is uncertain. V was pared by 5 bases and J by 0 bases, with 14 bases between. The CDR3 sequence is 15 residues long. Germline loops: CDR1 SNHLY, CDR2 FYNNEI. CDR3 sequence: CASSSLGAISYEQYF. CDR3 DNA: TGTGCCAGCAGTTCCCTCGGAGCGATCTCCTACGAGCAGTACTTC.